These 2 T cell receptor beta chains share one sample of origin, sequenced in a study of cytomegalovirus exposure and HLA in healthy donors. The PCR had 60 Vbeta and 13 Jbeta primers. Using immunoSEQ multiplex PCR, the repertoire was profiled, and TCRdb retains in-frame clones only, with some absent. The sample holds around 130,000 clones, over 75% seen once. The specimen was PBMCs. All receptors come from a woman aged 18-30 years in good health and CMV-seronegative.

The chain carries TRBV7-6 and TRBJ2-1; 8 positions match TRBD2. The germline V gene has CDR1 SGHVS and CDR2 FNYEAQ. V shed 6 bases and J 12 bases; nucleotides not matched to a gene: 7. This CDR3 has 12 amino acids. CDR3 sequence (DNA): TGTGCCAGCAGTAGTAGCGGGGAGGGGCAGTTCTTC. The encoded protein is CASSSSGEGQFF.

V usage is TRBV5-1 and J usage is TRBJ2-7; perhaps TRBD2 as D (6 bases). Trimming removed 3 bases at V and 3 bases at J, with 16 bases between. The germline CDR1 and CDR2 sequences are SGHRS and YFSETQ. The CDR3 covers 15 residues. CDR3 in amino acids: CASSSYGGSLYEQYF. Written as DNA, the CDR3 is TGCGCCAGCAGCTCGTATGGGGGGTCCCTCTACGAGCAGTACTTC.